These 29 T cell receptor beta chains were all obtained from the same sample, sequenced in a study of blood T cell repertoires in COVID-19. Clones were sequenced by immunoSEQ multiplex PCR, and TCRdb holds only the in-frame ones, with some missing. Among some 140,000 clones listed, roughly three quarters were seen once. The sequencing input was peripheral blood. Receptors originate from a woman aged 70-85 years with COVID-19, enrolled during active disease.

The V and J genes are TRBV6-6 and TRBJ1-5, with D tentatively TRBD1 (6 bases). Trimming removed 11 bases from V and 2 bases from J, with 16 bases in between. There are 14 residues in the CDR3. Germline CDR1 MNHNY, CDR2 SVGAGI (reference sequence). CDR3: CAARTVPGNQPQHF. For the CDR3, the DNA is TGTGCCGCAAGGACAGTGCCCGGCAATCAGCCCCAGCATTTT.

The chain couples TRBV28 to TRBJ2-1, with 9 bases fitting TRBD2. Germline V gene data show CDR1 as MDHEN and CDR2 as SYDVKM. The length of the CDR3 is 13 residues. V gave up 8 bases and J gave up 7 bases; unmatched junction bases: 6. The CDR3 sequence is CASAGGPANEQFF. In nucleotides, the CDR3 is TGTGCCAGCGCGGGGGGGCCAGCAAATGAGCAGTTCTTC.

This clone was recorded a few times. This rearrangement joins TRBV6-5 to TRBJ1-1; 8 nucleotides align to TRBD1. The CDR3 consists of 16 residues. V was clipped by 4 bases and J by 3 bases; unmatched bases: 10. Germline CDR1 and CDR2: MNHEY and SVGAGI. The CDR3 nucleotides read TGTGCCAGCAGTTCTACAGGGGGAGGGAAGGACACTGAAGCTTTCTTT. Translated, it gives CASSSTGGGKDTEAFF.

V is TRBV3-1 (or the pseudogene TRBV3-2) and J is TRBJ2-1, with 8 bases lining up with TRBD2. The V segment lost 1 base and the J segment 4 bases; nucleotides outside the gene matches: 3. The CDR3 runs to 15 residues. Germline lookup yields CDR1 LGHDT and CDR2 YNNKEL (reference sequence). The CDR3 region is CASSQGGGTYNEQFF. CDR3 DNA: TGTGCCAGCAGCCAAGGCGGGGGGACATACAATGAGCAGTTCTTC.

This clone appeared a few times. The rearrangement joins TRBV6-6 to TRBJ1-1; D ambiguous. There are 14 residues in the CDR3. Germline CDR1 is MNHNY and CDR2 is SVGAGI (reference sequence). Trimming cost V 2 bases and J 7 bases, with 14 bases left between them. The CDR3 reads CASSYAESRSEAFF. The CDR3 nucleotides are TGTGCCAGCAGTTACGCAGAATCGAGGAGTGAAGCTTTCTTT.

The CDR3 DNA sequence: TGCAGCGCTGCCGTTGGGACAGGGGTAGGGGCCAACGTCCTGACTTTC. This codes for CSAAVGTGVGANVLTF. The genes are TRBV29-1 and TRBJ2-6, with TRBD1 matching 10 bases. The CDR3 has 16 amino acids. CDR1 and CDR2 from the germline V gene are SQVTM and ANQGSEA. J lost 4 bases, V lost 7 bases, and 10 bases had no gene match.

This sequence joins TRBV7-6 and TRBJ2-1, with TRBD1 matching over 10 bases. This CDR3 is built from 16 residues. V was pared by 1 base and J by 4 bases, with 4 bases of the junction left unmatched. The V gene's germline CDR1 is SGHVS and CDR2 FNYEAQ. The CDR3 is CASSLGRDRGYNEQFF. CDR3 nucleotides: TGTGCCAGCAGCTTAGGTCGGGACAGGGGATACAATGAGCAGTTCTTC.

The chain combines TRBV9 with TRBJ2-1, with 10 bases fitting TRBD2. V was clipped by 2 bases and J by 6 bases; unmatched bases: 5. CDR1 is SGDLS, CDR2 YYNGEE, per germline. The CDR3 extends over 15 amino acids. CDR3 amino acids: CASSVSGGNFNEQFF. The DNA of the CDR3 is TGTGCCAGCAGCGTTAGCGGGGGGAATTTCAATGAGCAGTTCTTC. The full variable domain, with the rest looked up from reference TRBV9 and TRBJ2-1, is DSGVTQTPKHLITATGQRVTLRCSPRSGDLSVYWYQQSLDQGLQFLIQYYNGEERAKGNILERFSAQQFPDLHSELNLSSLELGDSALYFCASSVSGGNFNEQFFGPGTRLTVL.

The gene calls are TRBV5-4 and TRBJ2-6; D is perhaps TRBD1 (6 bases). The CDR3 is 17 residues long. V was cut by 4 bases and J by 0 bases, with 14 bases left in between. Germline CDR1 is SGHNT and CDR2 is YYREEE (reference sequence). CDR3 in amino acids: CASSQGFWNSGANVLTF. The CDR3 DNA reads TGTGCCAGCAGCCAGGGGTTCTGGAACTCTGGGGCCAACGTCCTGACTTTC.

The chain uses TRBV28 and TRBJ1-2; TRBD1 aligns across 7 bases. The CDR3 extends over 17 amino acids. Losses at the gene ends were 5 bases for V and 4 bases for J; bases not matched to a gene: 16. Germline V gives CDR1 MDHEN, CDR2 SYDVKM. DNA of the CDR3: TGTGCCAGCAGTGCTCAGGTCGACAGGGCAGGTCGCTATGGCTACACCTTC. As protein: CASSAQVDRAGRYGYTF.

The chain carries TRBV9 and TRBJ2-1, with D maybe TRBD2 (6 bases). Germline V gives CDR1 SGDLS, CDR2 YYNGEE. Trimming shortened V by 3 bases and J by 8 bases, and 12 bases separated the two germline ends. This CDR3 is built from 13 residues. CDR3 amino acids: CASSARDSHEQFF. The CDR3 DNA is TGTGCCAGCAGCGCCCGGGACTCCCATGAGCAGTTCTTC.

The gene calls are TRBV11-2 and TRBJ2-5; D is perhaps TRBD2 (7 bases). The V and J ends lost 1 base and 5 bases respectively, with 17 bases between them. CDR1 and CDR2 (germline): SGHAT, FQNNGV. The CDR3 is made up of 16 amino acids. DNA of the CDR3: TGTGCCAGCAGCTTAGGACACGGGGGGCCGGGGGAGACCCAGTACTTC. Its translation is CASSLGHGGPGETQYF.

The CDR3 is CASSGREGYGYTF. CDR3 nucleotide sequence: TGTGCCAGCAGCGGCAGGGAGGGCTATGGCTACACCTTC. This sequence joins TRBV7-2 and TRBJ1-2; perhaps TRBD1 as D (5 bases). The length of the CDR3 is 13 residues. V dropped 5 bases and J dropped 4 bases, with 11 bases sitting between them. In germline, CDR1 is SGHTA, CDR2 FQGNSA.

The chain recombines TRBV30 with TRBJ1-1; TRBD1 matches 9 bases. Per the germline V gene, CDR1 is GTSNPN and CDR2 is SVGIG (reference sequence). V dropped 2 bases and J dropped 9; count of bases not matched to a gene: 10. The CDR3 consists of 14 residues. The CDR3 DNA is TGTGCCTGGAGTAGGGGACAGGGCTCTAATCAAGCTTTCTTT. Protein product: CAWSRGQGSNQAFF.

The rearrangement links TRBV2 to TRBJ2-3; D might be TRBD1 (5 bases). The germline V and J ends were trimmed by 3 bases and 0 bases, with 10 bases remaining between them. CDR3 length: 15 residues. CDR1 is SNHLY, CDR2 FYNNEI, per germline. CDR3 DNA sequence: TGTGCCAGCAGTGACTACAGGCTTAGCACAGATACGCAGTATTTT. It yields the protein CASSDYRLSTDTQYF.

Remarks on this clone: Other DNA sequences in the same sample also yield this CDR3. The chain has TRBV12-3 or TRBV12-4 and TRBJ1-1, with no clear D. The CDR3 totals 13 residues. V shed 3 bases and J shed 1 base, with 6 bases lying between them. The CDR3 bases are TGTGCCAGCAGTTTCCGGGGGAACACTGAAGCTTTCTTT. Residues: CASSFRGNTEAFF.

The chain combines TRBV19 with TRBJ1-2; 7 positions agree with TRBD1. The CDR3 loop spans 14 amino acids. The V gene's germline CDR1 is LNHDA and CDR2 SQIVND (reference sequence). Unmatched junction bases numbered 4, after V lost 4 bases and J lost 2 bases. For the CDR3, the DNA is TGTGCCAGTAGTACCGACAGGGTGAACTATGGCTACACCTTC. This sequence encodes CASSTDRVNYGYTF.

The rearrangement uses TRBV27 and TRBJ2-3; 8 bases match TRBD1. CDR3 size: 13 residues. In germline, CDR1 is MNHEY, CDR2 SMNVEV (reference sequence). V gave up 6 bases and J gave up 5 bases; unmatched junction bases: 4. DNA for the CDR3: TGTGCCAGCAGCGACAGGGGAGGAGATACGCAGTATTTT. Translated, it gives CASSDRGGDTQYF.

In this sample, this clone turned up a few times. J is TRBJ1-1 and V is TRBV6-6; D call uncertain. CDR1 is MNHNY and CDR2 is SVGAGI in the germline V gene (reference sequence). CDR3 size: 17 residues. The ends were cut back, 5 bases at V and 0 bases at J, with 19 bases in the middle. The CDR3 sequence: CASSPLSPLGMNTEAFF. The CDR3 coding sequence is TGTGCCAGCAGTCCCCTCAGTCCTTTGGGCATGAACACTGAAGCTTTCTTT.

This clone came up once. This rearrangement joins TRBV7-2 to TRBJ1-2; TRBD1 aligns across 9 bases. CDR1 and CDR2 from the germline V gene are SGHTA and FQGNSA. The V and J ends lost 1 base and 6 bases, in that order; junction bases with no gene match: 6. There are 15 residues in the CDR3. The CDR3 DNA reads as TGTGCCAGCAGCTTAGTAGGGACAGGGCCAGATGGCTACACCTTC. This translates into CASSLVGTGPDGYTF. Together with reference TRBV7-2 and TRBJ1-2, the CDR3 gives the full variable domain: GAGVSQSPSNKVTEKGKDVELRCDPISGHTALYWYRQSLGQGLEFLIYFQGNSAPDKSGLPSDRFSAERTGGSVSTLTIQRTQQEDSAVYLCASSLVGTGPDGYTFGSGTRLTVV.

The chain employs TRBV30 and TRBJ2-5, with 10 bases that match TRBD1. The CDR3 sequence is 14 residues long. V lost 2 bases and J lost 5; bases outside the gene matches: 5. Germline V gives CDR1 GTSNPN, CDR2 SVGIG (reference sequence). The CDR3 bases are TGTGCCTGGAGTCGGGACAGGGGTGCCGAGACCCAGTACTTC. Its protein product is CAWSRDRGAETQYF.

V gene TRBV7-2 combines with J gene TRBJ2-1; weak D call: TRBD2 (6 bases). Between the trimmed V and J ends, which lost 5 bases and 9 bases, there was a span of 11 bases. The CDR3 contains 12 residues. Germline CDR1 SGHTA, CDR2 FQGNSA. The CDR3: CASSLGLTEQFF. The CDR3, as DNA: TGTGCCAGCAGCCTCGGACTAACTGAGCAGTTCTTC.

The chain is built from TRBV16 and TRBJ1-6; D ambiguous. The CDR3 extends over 15 amino acids. V gave up 1 base and J gave up 3 bases, with 7 bases separating them. Germline CDR1 is KGHSY and CDR2 is FQNENV. CDR3 sequence reads: CASSQLQNYNSPLHF. The DNA of the CDR3 is TGTGCCAGCAGCCAATTACAGAACTATAATTCACCCCTCCACTTT.

The chain uses TRBV2 and TRBJ2-3; 8 bases align to TRBD1. The CDR3 extends over 14 amino acids. The V gene end was trimmed by 3 bases and the J gene end by 5 bases; junction bases not matched to a gene: 4. CDR1 is SNHLY and CDR2 is FYNNEI in the germline V gene. This chain's CDR3 is CASSEQGAKDTQYF. The CDR3 coding sequence is TGTGCCAGCAGTGAGCAGGGGGCAAAAGATACGCAGTATTTT. The full variable domain, rest sourced from reference TRBV2 and TRBJ2-3, is EPEVTQTPSHQVTQMGQEVILRCVPISNHLYFYWYRQILGQKVEFLVSFYNNEISEKSEIFDDQFSVERPDGSNFTLKIRSTKLEDSAMYFCASSEQGAKDTQYFGPGTRLTVL.

This chain uses TRBV3-1 (or the pseudogene TRBV3-2) with TRBJ1-6; D call uncertain. Per the germline V gene, CDR1 is LGHDT and CDR2 is YNNKEL (reference sequence). The V gene lost 3 bases and the J gene lost 0 bases, with 6 bases spanning the gap. The CDR3 extends over 15 amino acids. The CDR3 region is CASSQARSYNSPLHF. DNA for the CDR3: TGTGCCAGCAGCCAGGCACGCTCCTATAATTCACCCCTCCACTTT.

The V call is TRBV4-2, the J call TRBJ1-4; 9 positions match TRBD1. V was pared by 0 bases and J by 5 bases, with 7 bases of the junction left unmatched. Germline CDR1 LGHNA, CDR2 YNFKEQ. The CDR3 length is 17 residues. The CDR3 loop reads CASSQDTGGERNEKLFF. The CDR3 region has the DNA TGTGCCAGCAGCCAAGATACAGGGGGCGAGAGGAATGAAAAACTGTTTTTT.

The rearrangement uses TRBV9 and TRBJ1-1; TRBD1 might be the D (6 bases). Germline V gene data show CDR1 as SGDLS and CDR2 as YYNGEE. V was clipped by 3 bases and J by 4 bases, with 16 bases between them. The CDR3 loop spans 15 amino acids. The CDR3 nucleotides read TGTGCCAGCAGCGCAAAACTACAGGGTTTCACTGAAGCTTTCTTT. As protein: CASSAKLQGFTEAFF. Full variable domain (rest looked up from reference TRBV9 and TRBJ1-1): DSGVTQTPKHLITATGQRVTLRCSPRSGDLSVYWYQQSLDQGLQFLIQYYNGEERAKGNILERFSAQQFPDLHSELNLSSLELGDSALYFCASSAKLQGFTEAFFGQGTRLTVV.

The rearrangement uses TRBV30 and TRBJ2-1; 10 bases fit TRBD1. V was pared by 1 base and J by 7 bases, with 10 bases of the junction left unmatched. Germline V gives CDR1 GTSNPN, CDR2 SVGIG (reference sequence). CDR3 length: 16 residues. Written as DNA, the CDR3 is TGTGCCTGGAGTGGAATGGGACAGGGGAGGATTAATGAGCAGTTCTTC. This gives the protein CAWSGMGQGRINEQFF.

The gene calls are TRBV7-2 and TRBJ1-2; D gene unclear. The CDR3 spans 12 residues. Trimming shortened V by 2 bases and J by 14 bases, and 15 bases separated the two germline ends. The germline V gene has CDR1 SGHTA and CDR2 FQGNSA. CDR3 coding DNA: TGTGCCAGCAGCTTACGGACGGGAGCCTCTACCTTC. This translates into CASSLRTGASTF. Filled out from reference TRBV7-2 and TRBJ1-2, the complete variable domain reads GAGVSQSPSNKVTEKGKDVELRCDPISGHTALYWYRQSLGQGLEFLIYFQGNSAPDKSGLPSDRFSAERTGGSVSTLTIQRTQQEDSAVYLCASSLRTGASTFGSGTRLTVV.